A selection of T cell receptor beta chains follows, all from one sample in a study of blood T cell repertoires in COVID-19. This table comes from immunoSEQ multiplex PCR, and its TCRdb copy is limited to in-frame clones, with some not included. Here the sample spans 250,000 to 350,000 clones, approximately 83% being singletons. The sequencing input was PBMCs or T cells enriched from blood (not recorded which). These TCRs come from a young woman who had recovered from COVID-19. CDR3s leave out the opening cysteine and the closing phenylalanine or tryptophan. A row's size may be missing; if present it is once, few, many or a size class.

clone_size v_call cdr3_aa
- TRBV28 ASSLGRQDHQPQH
- TRBV24-1 ATSDPGQINQPQH
few TRBV28 ASSLSRGIEKLF
- TRBV23-1 ASRRTGPNTEAF
- TRBV19 ASISGVASYGYT
once TRBV29-1 SARGVLRTEAF
- TRBV3-1/TRBV3-2 ASSQSVHEQY
once TRBV21-1 ASRTGRWPDDYEQY
- TRBV3-1/TRBV3-2 ASSQVGRETQY
- TRBV6-2/TRBV6-3 ASSYSSGNQPQH
once TRBV11-3 ASSPQPGQGTDTQY
- TRBV27 ASSLSRGNFYEQY
- TRBV7-9 ASSDTTGTGNYNEQF
few TRBV5-4 ASSSGTGYEQY
- TRBV28 ASSLSWDISTDTQY
few TRBV28 ASSFGQVVGNTIY
- TRBV5-6 ASSLVRVAQPQH
- TRBV10-3 AISQGSHTIY
- TRBV30 AWIRKGRSGGYT
- TRBV4-1 ASSQRRYLRGRETQY
- TRBV7-9 ASSRGQGSSPLH
- TRBV15 ATSEDRESGANVLT
few TRBV30 AWLKQGQGGGYT
- TRBV7-9 ASRPTSGSTDTQY
- TRBV3-1/TRBV3-2 ASSPGTGVYEQY
- TRBV3-1/TRBV3-2 ASSRSSGRRVYNEQF
- TRBV10-3 ATLPNDRVNEQF
- TRBV3-1/TRBV3-2 ASSPRQGTSPLH
once TRBV11-2 ASSLGVRGYGNTIY
- TRBV7-2 ALGATGANVLT
- TRBV28 AVETTGLVRGELF
- TRBV2 ASNGVTGTSTDTQY
- TRBV9 ASSVAGMNTEAF
- TRBV19 ASMGQDSYGYT
- TRBV19 ASSIGGGVTLAF
- TRBV29-1 SVKEQGSNQPQH
- TRBV28 ASSYPTGGSQPQH
- TRBV27 ASSLIWQGFYSPLH
- TRBV19 ASSIPGTGGGISTDTQY
- TRBV5-1 ASSWGQGGETQY
once TRBV28 ASRPGLAGYNEQF
- TRBV28 ASSQTALQETQY
- TRBV3-1/TRBV3-2 ASRDSGATDTQY
- TRBV10-2 ASSESTSGIKTQY
- TRBV7-9 ASSPPGQGPREQY
- TRBV5-6 ASSLSGGANNEQF
- TRBV28 ASSLAGDPNTGELF
- TRBV6-1 ASSATGLAGAGSYEQY
- TRBV6-5 ATEQGVWYEQY
few TRBV5-5 ASSFTGSPYEQY
- TRBV5-4 ASSLNRDRGYT
- TRBV5-4 ASSSQGRLSGANVLT